This T cell receptor beta chain was obtained from a study of blood T cell repertoires in COVID-19. At the level of the study: Samples came from the United States, Italy and Spain, spanning acute and convalescent COVID-19. Sample material is recorded as cDNA or gDNA derived from T cells, B-cell-depleted T cells, or PBMCs.

V was trimmed by 1 base and J by 6 bases, leaving 10 bases between them. The CDR3 runs to 14 residues. CDR1 is LGHDT and CDR2 is YNNKEL in the germline V gene (reference sequence). Authors' processing steps: Reference gene primer amplification gave nucleated cell count estimates. Generated by immunoSEQ multiplex PCR, the TCRdb table keeps only in-frame clones and is missing some. V and J calls and clone size are given by that table; D and trimming were obtained from the DNA. The sample has approximately 140,000 clones; 70% to 90% are singletons. The chain recombines TRBV3-1 (or the pseudogene TRBV3-2) with TRBJ2-1; D possibly corresponds to TRBD1 (6 bases). Input material: peripheral blood. This clonotype was sampled from a woman aged 55-69 years with acute or convalescent COVID-19. CDR3 bases: TGTGCCAGCAGCCAAGGTCAGGGGCGCAATGAGCAGTTCTTC. Its translation: CASSQGQGRNEQFF.